These 20 T cell receptor beta chains share one sample of origin, sequenced in a study of blood T cell repertoires in COVID-19. Profiling relied on immunoSEQ multiplex PCR, and the TCRdb table lists in-frame clones only, not all of them. The sample gives around 210,000 clones, about 88% of which show up once; 15% to 20% is in the top ten. The sequencing sample was made of peripheral blood. These receptor sequences come from a man aged 50-59 years with COVID-19, enrolled during active disease.

The chain carries TRBV14 and TRBJ2-3, with 7 positions matching TRBD2. Per the germline V gene, CDR1 is SGHDN and CDR2 is FVKESK. J gave up 2 bases and V 5 bases, and 10 bases lay outside the gene matches. The CDR3 runs to 16 residues. The CDR3 DNA reads TGTGCCAGCAGCGGCCGCAGGCTAGCGGCCACAGATACGCAGTATTTT. Translation gives CASSGRRLAATDTQYF.

The chain combines TRBV7-8 with TRBJ2-1; D is perhaps TRBD2 (5 bases). The CDR3 is 15 residues long. Trimming took 4 bases from V and 2 from J, leaving 12 bases between them. Germline values: CDR1 SGHVS, CDR2 FQNEAQ. The CDR3 coding sequence is TGTGCCAGCAGCTCCCCACCTAGCCCCTACAATGAGCAGTTCTTC. This codes for CASSSPPSPYNEQFF.

The chain carries TRBV7-6 and TRBJ2-2; 9 positions agree with TRBD1. V lost 4 bases and J lost 3; bases outside the gene matches: 3. The CDR3 consists of 15 residues. CDR1 SGHVS and CDR2 FNYEAQ come from the germline V gene. The CDR3, as DNA: TGTGCCAGCAGCTCCCGGGACAGGGACACCGGGGAGCTGTTTTTT. Protein product: CASSSRDRDTGELFF.

This clone was counted a single time. This chain uses TRBV3-1 (or the pseudogene TRBV3-2) with TRBJ1-6; D is possibly TRBD1 (5 bases). The CDR3 is 16 residues long. Germline V lookup: CDR1 LGHDT, CDR2 YNNKEL (reference sequence). Trimming cost V 0 bases and J 10 bases, with 16 bases left between them. CDR3 sequence reads: CASSQDFGHSVSPLHF. The CDR3 bases are TGTGCCAGCAGCCAAGATTTCGGACACTCAGTCTCACCCCTCCACTTT.

This clone was seen more than once but under ten times. V usage is TRBV2 and J usage is TRBJ2-2, with a possible D match to TRBD2 (5 bases). The V end lost 10 bases, the J end lost 3 bases, and 6 bases lay between the germline ends. The CDR3 spans 11 residues. The germline V gene encodes CDR1 SNHLY and CDR2 FYNNEI. Here the CDR3 DNA reads TGTGCCAAGAGGGACACCGGGGAGCTGTTTTTT. Encoded protein: CAKRDTGELFF.

This clone was counted once. The chain links TRBV11-2 to TRBJ2-1, with 9 bases matching TRBD2. Germline values: CDR1 SGHAT, CDR2 FQNNGV. J was trimmed by 0 bases and V by 5 bases; bases with no gene match: 2. This CDR3 is built from 15 residues. The CDR3 sequence: CASSGSGSSYNEQFF. The CDR3, as DNA: TGTGCCAGCAGCGGTAGCGGGAGCTCCTACAATGAGCAGTTCTTC.

The V gene is TRBV27, the J gene TRBJ2-5; TRBD1 aligns across 11 bases. V dropped 6 bases and J dropped 4; count of bases not matched to a gene: 4. This CDR3 spans 14 amino acids. Germline V gene lookup returns CDR1 MNHEY and CDR2 SMNVEV (reference sequence). The CDR3 nucleotides read TGTGCCAGCAGCCGGGGACAGGGGGGAGAGACCCAGTACTTC. Translation gives CASSRGQGGETQYF.

The chain employs TRBV18 and TRBJ1-2; possible D gene TRBD1, 6 bases. The V gene lost 4 bases and the J gene lost 5 bases, with 11 bases spanning the gap. The CDR3 is 13 residues long. Germline-derived CDR1 and CDR2 are KGHSH and LQKENI. The DNA for the CDR3 is TGTGCCAGCTCACAGGACAGCCTATATGGCTACACCTTC. The encoded protein is CASSQDSLYGYTF.

V and J are TRBV21-1 and TRBJ2-4; the table names TRBD2, a call not compared with the DNA. TRBV21-1 is labeled a pseudogene. The CDR3 runs to 20 residues. The CDR3 DNA sequence: TGTGCCAGCAGCAAAGAGCGGAGCGGGAGAATCGGACTAGCCAAAAACATTCAGTACTTC. Translating it yields CASSKERSGRIGLAKNIQYF.

V usage is TRBV5-5 and J usage is TRBJ1-1; D gene ambiguous. The CDR3 totals 17 residues. CDR1 SGHKS and CDR2 YYEKEE come from the germline V gene (reference sequence). Trimming stripped 0 bases from V and 4 bases from J, with 19 bases between. This CDR3 is CASSLGPGSGGSTEAFF. The CDR3 nucleotides are TGTGCCAGCAGCTTGGGGCCGGGTAGTGGTGGCTCCACTGAAGCTTTCTTT.

J is TRBJ2-5 and V is TRBV3-1 (or the pseudogene TRBV3-2), with TRBD2 matching 10 bases. This CDR3 has 14 amino acids. From germline, CDR1 is LGHDT and CDR2 YNNKEL (reference sequence). The V and J ends lost 4 bases and 3 bases, in that order; junction bases with no gene match: 2. In DNA, the CDR3 is TGTGCCAGCAGCCTTACTAGCGGGGAAGAGACCCAGTACTTC. Translating it yields CASSLTSGEETQYF.

There are many counts of this clone. V usage is TRBV4-3 and J usage is TRBJ1-1; TRBD1 agrees at 10 bases. The CDR3 is 17 amino acids. Germline lookup yields CDR1 LGHNA and CDR2 YSLEER. The junction had 11 bases not matched to a gene; V was cut back by 0 bases and J by 7 bases. CDR3 nucleotide sequence: TGCGCCAGCAGCCAAGATCCGGCCGGGACAGGGGTGGATGAAGCTTTCTTT. Translation gives CASSQDPAGTGVDEAFF.

This clone was picked up one time. The chain links TRBV19 to TRBJ2-1, with 10 bases identical to TRBD2. The CDR3 has 16 amino acids. V gave up 3 bases and J gave up 9 bases; unmatched junction bases: 11. Germline V lookup: CDR1 LNHDA, CDR2 SQIVND (reference sequence). The CDR3 region is CASSITSSSGGGEQFF. The CDR3 nucleotides are TGTGCCAGTAGTATCACGTCGTCTAGCGGGGGAGGTGAGCAGTTCTTC.

This chain connects TRBV4-1 to TRBJ1-2, with D unclear. CDR3 length: 15 amino acids. Germline loops: CDR1 MGHRA, CDR2 YSYEKL. Trimming took 3 bases from V and 6 from J, leaving 17 bases between them. The CDR3 sequence: CASSQVQRNFDGYTF. The CDR3 DNA is TGCGCCAGCAGCCAGGTACAGAGAAATTTCGATGGCTACACCTTC.

The rearrangement links TRBV5-8 to TRBJ2-5; D perhaps matches TRBD2 (6 bases). V shed 4 bases and J shed 4 bases, with 23 bases lying between them. CDR1 and CDR2 (germline): SGHTS, YDEGEE. This CDR3 is built from 17 residues. In DNA, the CDR3 is TGTGCCAGCAGCGGCGGTCCCTGGTCGGGGGTCGGAGAGACCCAGTACTTC. It specifies CASSGGPWSGVGETQYF. Based on the CDR3 plus reference TRBV5-8 and TRBJ2-5, the full variable domain is EAGVTQSPTHLIKTRGQQATLRCSPISGHTSVYWYQQALGLGLQFLLWYDEGEERNRGNFPPRFSGRQFPNYSSELNVNALELEDSALYLCASSGGPWSGVGETQYFGPGTRLLVL.

The chain employs TRBV5-1 and TRBJ2-3, with D possibly matching TRBD1 (6 bases). Per germline, CDR1 SGHRS and CDR2 YFSETQ. Trimming cost V 6 bases and J 5 bases, with 13 bases left between them. This CDR3 is built from 13 residues. CDR3 region: CASNRDVIDTQYF. For the CDR3, the DNA is TGCGCCAGCAACAGGGATGTTATAGATACGCAGTATTTT.

CDR3 DNA sequence: TGTGCCAGCAGCTCCGGGGGCTCCTACAATGAGCAGTTCTTC. As protein: CASSSGGSYNEQFF. V is TRBV5-6 and J is TRBJ2-1, with TRBD2 as a possible D gene (6 bases). The V end was cut by 3 bases, the J end by 0 bases, with 7 bases between. Germline assignment: CDR1 SGHDT and CDR2 YYEEEE. The CDR3 spans 14 residues.

This chain links TRBV5-4 with TRBJ2-5; perhaps TRBD1 as D (7 bases). Germline V gene sequence: CDR1 SGHNT, CDR2 YYREEE (reference sequence). The CDR3 sequence is 16 residues long. V lost 4 bases and J lost 4, with 20 bases in between. CDR3 in amino acids: CASSHGGGPGGETQYF. CDR3 in DNA: TGTGCCAGCAGCCATGGCGGAGGGCCAGGGGGAGAGACCCAGTACTTC.

The table lists this clone with a count of one. This chain links TRBV7-9 with TRBJ1-6; D uncertain. Germline lookup yields CDR1 SEHNR and CDR2 FQNEAQ (reference sequence). V lost 7 bases and J lost 9, with 19 bases in between. The CDR3 runs 15 residues. DNA of the CDR3: TGTGCCAGCACCGCCGGCCTGTTGGAGGGTTCACCCCTCCACTTT. Encoded protein: CASTAGLLEGSPLHF.

The V and J genes are TRBV19 and TRBJ2-6; D possibly corresponds to TRBD1 (6 bases). The V gene's germline CDR1 is LNHDA and CDR2 SQIVND (reference sequence). The CDR3 extends over 15 amino acids. V lost 7 bases and J 1 base, leaving 11 bases between the germline ends. The CDR3 DNA reads TGTGCCAGTAAGATACAGGGTTCTGGGGCCAACGTCCTGACTTTC. Its protein is CASKIQGSGANVLTF.